This TCR beta chain was profiled in a study of T cell responses to AZD1222 COVID-19 vaccine. The method was immunoSEQ multiplex PCR; TCRdb's version includes in-frame clones alone and lacks a portion of them. There are about 93,000 clones in the sample; about 86% occur only once, and 6% to 9% lies in the top ten. V lost 5 bases, J lost 4 bases, and 15 bases lay in between. The CDR3 extends over 14 amino acids. Per germline, CDR1 SGHRS and CDR2 YFSETQ. This TCR came from an adult in good health. The chain links TRBV5-1 to TRBJ1-2; weak D call: TRBD1 (5 bases). The sample was peripheral blood, taken on day 0 of AZD1222 vaccination. CDR3: CASSNLGTSYGYTF. CDR3 nucleotides: TGCGCCAGCAGTAACCTCGGGACCTCCTATGGCTACACCTTC.